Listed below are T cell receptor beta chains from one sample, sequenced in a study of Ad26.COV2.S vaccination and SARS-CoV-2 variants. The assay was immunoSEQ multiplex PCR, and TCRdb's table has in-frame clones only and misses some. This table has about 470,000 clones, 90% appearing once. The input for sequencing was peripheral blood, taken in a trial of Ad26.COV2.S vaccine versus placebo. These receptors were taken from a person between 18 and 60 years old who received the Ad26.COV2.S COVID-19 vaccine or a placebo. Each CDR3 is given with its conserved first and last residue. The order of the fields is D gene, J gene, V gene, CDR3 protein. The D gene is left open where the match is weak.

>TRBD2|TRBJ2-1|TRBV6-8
CASRTSLAGASYNEQFF
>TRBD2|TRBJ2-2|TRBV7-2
CASSLRAGAGELFF
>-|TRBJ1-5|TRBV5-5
CASSLAGGVSNQPQHF
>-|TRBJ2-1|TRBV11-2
CASSLRHRDWEYNEQFF
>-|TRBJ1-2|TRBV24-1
CATSGGAGSNYGYTF
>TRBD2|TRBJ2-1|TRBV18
CASSPRGGSVNEQFF
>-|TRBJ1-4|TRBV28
CASTGAATNEKLFF
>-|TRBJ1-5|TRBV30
CAWSAGDNQPQHF
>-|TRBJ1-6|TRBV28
CASSPPRTSSYNSPLHF
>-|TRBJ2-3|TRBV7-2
CASSLRATRFADTQYF
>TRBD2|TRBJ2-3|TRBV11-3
CASSLIAGGGDTQYF
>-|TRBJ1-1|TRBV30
CAWSLTGTEAFF
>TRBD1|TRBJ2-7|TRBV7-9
CASSPRQGYEQYF
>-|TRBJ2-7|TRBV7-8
CASSSRGSTPYEQYF
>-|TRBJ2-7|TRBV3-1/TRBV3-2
CASSQGGSGPNSYEQYF
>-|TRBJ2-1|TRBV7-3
CASSLMTGNTEQFF
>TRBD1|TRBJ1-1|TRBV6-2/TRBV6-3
CASSWGTGDRRAFF
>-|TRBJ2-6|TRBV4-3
CASSQVSTGANVLTF
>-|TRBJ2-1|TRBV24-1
CATSDLHNRVNEQFF
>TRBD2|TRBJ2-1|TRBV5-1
CASSPGLMGGASSYNEQFF
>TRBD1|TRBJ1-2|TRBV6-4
CASSKGQGTSYGYTF
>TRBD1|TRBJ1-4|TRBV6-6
CASTSRDRGHNEKLFF
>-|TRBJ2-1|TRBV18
CASSPGPYNEQFF
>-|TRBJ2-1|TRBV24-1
CATSQRPYNEQFF
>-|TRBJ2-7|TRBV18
CASSPPGATPEQYF
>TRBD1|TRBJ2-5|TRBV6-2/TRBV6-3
CASSSETGGETQYF
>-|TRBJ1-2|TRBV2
CASSGSAATNYGYTF
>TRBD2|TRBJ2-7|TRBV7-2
CASSRGLANSHEQYF
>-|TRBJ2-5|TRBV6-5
CASSPTRGSETQYF
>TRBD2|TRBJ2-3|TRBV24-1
CATSDGLVAGGSDTQYF
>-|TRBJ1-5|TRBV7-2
CASSDTGYQPQHF
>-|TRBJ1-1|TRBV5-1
CASKGTQAPNTEAFF
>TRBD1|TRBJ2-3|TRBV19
CASSPDRRSTDTQYF
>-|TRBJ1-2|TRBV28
CASSSIGRGYGYTF
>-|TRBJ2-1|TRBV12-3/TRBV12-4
CASSEQGLRFF
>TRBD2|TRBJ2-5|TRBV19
CASSKTGLIGETQYF
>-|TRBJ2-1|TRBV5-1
CASSLDSGLPIYNEQFF
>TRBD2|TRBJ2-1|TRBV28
CASSFPDSGGDEQFF
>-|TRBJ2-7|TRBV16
CASSQFHRAAYEQYF
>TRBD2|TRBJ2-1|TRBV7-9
CASSSRAGVGEQFF